The 25 T cell receptor beta chains reported below all come from one sample, sequenced in a study of OX40 agonist ivuxolimab in advanced cancers. Sequencing was performed with immunoSEQ multiplex PCR; in TCRdb, only in-frame clones are kept and a portion is missing. This sample has 70,000 or so clones, with 91% found just once. The sample was CD4+ or CD8+ T cells sorted from blood, taken in a trial of the OX40 agonist ivuxolimab. Receptors originate from an adult with an advanced solid tumor such as melanoma, head and neck, liver or kidney cancer.

The gene calls are TRBV13 and TRBJ2-7, with 12 nucleotides matching TRBD1. From germline, CDR1 is PRHDT and CDR2 FYEKMQ (reference sequence). The CDR3 loop spans 15 amino acids. V shed 1 base and J 5 bases; nucleotides not matched to a gene: 3. The CDR3 coding sequence is TGTGCCAGCAGCTTAGTTGGGACAGGGGGCCACGAGCAGTACTTC. Translated, it gives CASSLVGTGGHEQYF.

This chain links TRBV4-3 with TRBJ2-1; D is unresolved. The CDR3 is made up of 17 amino acids. The germline V gene encodes CDR1 LGHNA and CDR2 YSLEER. V was shortened by 0 bases and J by 8 bases, with 20 bases between the two germline ends. CDR3: CASSQDLGLDRPYEQFF. The CDR3 nucleotides read TGCGCCAGCAGCCAAGACCTAGGGCTAGACCGCCCCTATGAGCAGTTCTTC.

The V call is TRBV5-4, the J call TRBJ2-2; D is uncertain. CDR1 is SGHNT, CDR2 YYREEE, per germline (reference sequence). Trimming took off 3 bases at V and 6 bases at J, with 6 bases between the two ends. The CDR3 contains 12 residues. The CDR3 spells CASSSAAGELFF. The CDR3 nucleotides are TGTGCCAGCAGCTCAGCTGCCGGGGAGCTGTTTTTT.

This clone has a handful of counts. This chain joins TRBV12-5 and TRBJ1-5; D is perhaps TRBD1 (6 bases). The germline V and J ends were trimmed by 6 bases and 6 bases, with 12 bases remaining between them. This CDR3 comprises 13 residues. Germline values: CDR1 LGHNT, CDR2 FRNRAP. This chain's CDR3 is CASGLDSAQPQHF. The CDR3 DNA reads as TGTGCTAGTGGACTGGACAGCGCTCAGCCCCAGCATTTT.

The chain links TRBV4-2 to TRBJ2-6; D unclear. CDR1 and CDR2 from the germline V gene are LGHNA and YNFKEQ. The V end lost 4 bases, the J end lost 4 bases, and 11 bases lay between the germline ends. The CDR3 totals 15 residues. CDR3 loop: CASSPGVSGANVLTF. In DNA, the CDR3 is TGTGCCAGCAGCCCAGGAGTATCCGGGGCCAACGTCCTGACTTTC.

This CDR3 reads CASSFPQGSEQYF. CDR3 in DNA: TGTGCCAGCAGTTTCCCCCAGGGTTCCGAGCAGTACTTC. This chain links TRBV28 with TRBJ2-7; weak D call: TRBD1 (5 bases). There are 13 residues in the CDR3. Germline loops: CDR1 MDHEN, CDR2 SYDVKM. V lost 3 bases, J lost 6 bases, and 12 bases lay in between.

The chain is built from TRBV11-2 and TRBJ1-4; the match to TRBD1 covers 8 bases. V dropped 7 bases and J dropped 0; count of bases not matched to a gene: 10. In germline, CDR1 is SGHAT, CDR2 FQNNGV. The CDR3 loop spans 17 amino acids. The CDR3 bases are TGTGCCAGCACCTCAGGACAGGGTATCGCAACTAATGAAAAACTGTTTTTT. Amino acid sequence: CASTSGQGIATNEKLFF.

This rearrangement joins TRBV9 to TRBJ2-1; D perhaps matches TRBD1 (6 bases). Trimming left V 0 bases short and J 0 bases short, with 10 bases between. The CDR3 totals 16 residues. CDR1 SGDLS and CDR2 YYNGEE come from the germline V gene. The CDR3 reads CASSVVGASSYNEQFF. The CDR3 bases are TGTGCCAGCAGCGTAGTGGGGGCAAGCTCCTACAATGAGCAGTTCTTC.

J is TRBJ1-1 and V is TRBV19, with D maybe TRBD1 (5 bases). Germline V lookup: CDR1 LNHDA, CDR2 SQIVND (reference sequence). This CDR3 is built from 14 residues. V dropped 5 bases and J dropped 1 base, with 11 bases sitting between them. This CDR3 is CASSETESNTEAFF. In DNA form, the CDR3 reads TGTGCCAGTAGTGAGACAGAGTCGAACACTGAAGCTTTCTTT.

V is TRBV6-5 and J is TRBJ2-7; D is uncertain. Germline CDR1 reads MNHEY; CDR2 reads SVGAGI. This CDR3 is 14 amino acids long. Trimming removed 0 bases at V and 2 bases at J, with 8 bases between. The CDR3 spells CASSYSHLPYEQYF. Written as DNA, the CDR3 is TGTGCCAGCAGTTACTCACATTTGCCCTACGAGCAGTACTTC.

This chain connects TRBV9 to TRBJ2-3; possibly TRBD2 for D (6 bases). This CDR3 has 14 residues. Trimming removed 2 bases at V and 4 bases at J, with 11 bases between. Per the germline V gene, CDR1 is SGDLS and CDR2 is YYNGEE. CDR3 sequence reads: CASSVDGGADTQYF. The CDR3 DNA sequence: TGTGCCAGCAGCGTCGACGGAGGGGCAGATACGCAGTATTTT.

J is TRBJ2-3 and V is TRBV5-6, with 8 bases aligning to TRBD2. The CDR3 has 17 amino acids. CDR1 SGHDT and CDR2 YYEEEE come from the germline V gene. V shed 4 bases and J 0 bases; nucleotides not matched to a gene: 10. In DNA form, the CDR3 reads TGTGCCAGCAGCACGTTAGCGGGGACTTCTAGCACAGATACGCAGTATTTT. Its translation is CASSTLAGTSSTDTQYF.

This clone came up a few times. The rearrangement joins TRBV10-3 to TRBJ2-7; D is unresolved. The V gene lost 2 bases and the J gene lost 6 bases, with 8 bases spanning the gap. Germline V gene sequence: CDR1 ENHRY, CDR2 SYGVKD. This CDR3 contains 12 residues. CDR3 nucleotides: TGTGCCATCAGTGAGGTCCTCTCCGAGCAGTACTTC. Amino acid sequence: CAISEVLSEQYF.

The CDR3 coding sequence is TGTGCCATCAGGCAGGATGTAACTCCCTACAATGAGCAGTTCTTC. Translating it yields CAIRQDVTPYNEQFF. The V call is TRBV10-3, the J call TRBJ2-1; D is undetermined. Trimming took 6 bases from V and 2 from J, leaving 14 bases between them. The CDR3 is 15 residues long. Germline CDR1 and CDR2: ENHRY and SYGVKD.

This chain joins TRBV28 and TRBJ1-1, with a possible D match to TRBD1 (5 bases). Germline-derived CDR1 and CDR2 are MDHEN and SYDVKM. The CDR3 covers 15 residues. V lost 6 bases, J lost 1 base, and 15 bases lay in between. CDR3 protein: CASSLGGESNTEAFF. The CDR3 DNA follows: TGTGCCAGCAGCCTCGGGGGAGAATCGAACACTGAAGCTTTCTTT. Full variable domain (rest looked up from reference TRBV28 and TRBJ1-1): DVKVTQSSRYLVKRTGEKVFLECVQDMDHENMFWYRQDPGLGLRLIYFSYDVKMKEKGDIPEGYSVSREKKERFSLILESASTNQTSMYLCASSLGGESNTEAFFGQGTRLTVV.

This chain uses TRBV6-6 with TRBJ2-7, with TRBD2 matching 9 bases. This CDR3 is 14 amino acids long. V lost 4 bases, J lost 6 bases, and 7 bases stayed unmatched. In germline, CDR1 is MNHNY, CDR2 SVGAGI (reference sequence). The CDR3 is CASSSVAGVGEQYF. CDR3 nucleotides: TGTGCCAGCAGTTCCGTAGCGGGAGTAGGCGAGCAGTACTTC.

The chain uses TRBV28 and TRBJ1-2; D perhaps matches TRBD1 (5 bases). V lost 6 bases to trimming and J lost 0 bases, with 29 bases between them. CDR1 and CDR2 (germline): MDHEN, SYDVKM. The length of the CDR3 is 20 residues. CDR3 residues: CASSSIRLLQETLPNYGYTF. The CDR3 region has the DNA TGTGCCAGCAGCTCCATCCGCCTCCTACAGGAGACCTTGCCTAACTATGGCTACACCTTC.

V is TRBV9 and J is TRBJ2-1; D call uncertain. Germline CDR1 and CDR2: SGDLS and YYNGEE. The CDR3 covers 13 residues. V lost 3 bases, J lost 7 bases, and 11 bases lay in between. The CDR3 nucleotides are TGTGCCAGCAGCGGTAGAGCAGTGAATGAGCAGTTCTTC. It specifies CASSGRAVNEQFF. The complete variable domain, with remaining parts taken from reference TRBV9 and TRBJ2-1, reads DSGVTQTPKHLITATGQRVTLRCSPRSGDLSVYWYQQSLDQGLQFLIQYYNGEERAKGNILERFSAQQFPDLHSELNLSSLELGDSALYFCASSGRAVNEQFFGPGTRLTVL.

This clone was seen a few times. This chain connects TRBV19 to TRBJ1-5; D is ambiguous. This CDR3 comprises 13 residues. Germline values: CDR1 LNHDA, CDR2 SQIVND (reference sequence). Trimming left V 3 bases short and J 7 bases short, with 10 bases between. The chain's CDR3 is CASSMGMGQPQHF. CDR3 nucleotide sequence: TGTGCCAGTAGTATGGGGATGGGCCAGCCCCAGCATTTT.

The rearrangement joins TRBV27 to TRBJ2-1; no reliable D call. CDR3 length: 16 residues. V was pared by 0 bases and J by 4 bases, with 13 bases between. Germline V gene lookup returns CDR1 MNHEY and CDR2 SMNVEV (reference sequence). The CDR3 spells CASSLSGGLRYNEQFF. The CDR3 DNA sequence: TGTGCCAGCAGTTTATCCGGCGGTCTTAGGTACAATGAGCAGTTCTTC.

This sequence joins TRBV10-3 and TRBJ2-3; 9 bases are shared with TRBD2. This CDR3 region has 16 residues. J lost 0 bases, V lost 1 base, and 2 bases had no gene match. CDR1 ENHRY and CDR2 SYGVKD come from the germline V gene. DNA for the CDR3: TGTGCCATCAGTGAGTTAACTAGCGGGAGCACAGATACGCAGTATTTT. This encodes CAISELTSGSTDTQYF.

This chain joins TRBV28 and TRBJ2-3, with D possibly called TRBD1 or TRBD2 (5 bases each). The CDR3 consists of 14 residues. The V and J ends lost 6 bases and 3 bases respectively, with 13 bases between them. From germline, CDR1 is MDHEN and CDR2 SYDVKM. The CDR3 DNA follows: TGTGCCAGCAGCCCGGTGGGGGAGACAGATACGCAGTATTTT. It is translated as CASSPVGETDTQYF.

The chain links TRBV30 to TRBJ2-3; 14 nucleotides match TRBD2. Unmatched junction bases numbered 18, after V lost 4 bases and J lost 9 bases. This CDR3 region has 18 residues. The germline V gene encodes CDR1 GTSNPN and CDR2 SVGIG (reference sequence). CDR3 protein: CAWTNPGQGLAGEDTQYF. The CDR3, as DNA: TGTGCCTGGACAAACCCGGGACAGGGACTAGCGGGAGAGGACACGCAGTATTTT.

The chain joins TRBV12-5 to TRBJ2-1; 9 nucleotides line up with TRBD1. The CDR3 runs 13 residues. CDR1 and CDR2 from the germline V gene are LGHNT and FRNRAP. The V segment lost 1 base and the J segment 10 bases; nucleotides outside the gene matches: 2. CDR3 sequence: CASGLDRGLEQFF. The CDR3 DNA follows: TGTGCTAGTGGTTTGGACAGGGGGCTCGAGCAGTTCTTC.

The chain employs TRBV5-4 and TRBJ2-5; 9 bases map to TRBD2. V was pared by 0 bases and J by 5 bases, with 5 bases of the junction left unmatched. Germline CDR1 is SGHNT and CDR2 is YYREEE (reference sequence). CDR3 length: 15 residues. The CDR3 DNA follows: TGTGCCAGCAGCTTGGCAGCGGGAGGAGGGGAGACCCAGTACTTC. This encodes CASSLAAGGGETQYF.